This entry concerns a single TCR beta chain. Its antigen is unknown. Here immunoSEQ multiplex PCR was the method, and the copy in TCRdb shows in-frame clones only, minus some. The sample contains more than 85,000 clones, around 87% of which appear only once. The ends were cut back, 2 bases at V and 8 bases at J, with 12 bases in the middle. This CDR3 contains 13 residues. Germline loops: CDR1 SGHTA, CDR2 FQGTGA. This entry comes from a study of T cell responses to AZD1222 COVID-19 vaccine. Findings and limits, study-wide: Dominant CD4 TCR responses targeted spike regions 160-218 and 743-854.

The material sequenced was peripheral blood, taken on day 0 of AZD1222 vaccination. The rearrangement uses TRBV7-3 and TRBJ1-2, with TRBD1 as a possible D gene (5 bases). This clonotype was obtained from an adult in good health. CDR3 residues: CASSLEGRRGYTF. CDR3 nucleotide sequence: TGTGCCAGCAGCTTAGAGGGGCGGAGGGGCTACACCTTC.